Reported below is one T cell receptor (beta chain). Its antigen is still unknown. No much larger clone exists at a distance of one base, and base qualities are not known. The library was prepared using RT-PCR. The data were produced on an Illumina HiSeq 2500. TCRdb reworked the public reads: Q25 trimming with fastp, MiXCR clone assembly, productive beta chains retained. A single entry per CDR3 protein holds the most common genes and DNA from its merged rows. This sample holds 35,000 or so distinct CDR3 sequences; 60% were observed only once. The biggest ten clones account for more than 3.5% of the sample. These data come from a study of yellow fever vaccine responses in identical twins (dated by TCRdb to the late 2010s). With regard to the full study: Focusing on identical twins, the study followed the T cell clones that responded to the vaccine, and did so with precision.

The trim is 3 bases for V and 15 bases for J, with a gap of 15 bases between the germline ends. From its cysteine to its phenylalanine, the CDR3 spans 11 amino acids. Left in the record is the CDR3 DNA by itself, 33 bases read in frame from the first base. The germline V gene encodes CDR1 SQVTM and CDR2 ANQGSEA. Study-level results and caveats: According to the authors, in identical twins the way T cells responded to vaccination appeared partly convergent and partly personalized.

The chain is made from TRBV29-1 and TRBJ2-1; no D gene call is confident. The sequence derives from a woman under 30 who received the yellow fever vaccine. Donor details come from another sample of the same person, matched by shared clones. The sequencing here drew on T cells from blood (PBMCs), unsorted or a sorted subset (not recorded which), taken before or after yellow fever vaccination (not recorded which). The CDR3 region reads CSVEVAYTGFF. The nucleotides are TGCAGCGTTGAGGTGGCCTACACTGGGTTCTTC.